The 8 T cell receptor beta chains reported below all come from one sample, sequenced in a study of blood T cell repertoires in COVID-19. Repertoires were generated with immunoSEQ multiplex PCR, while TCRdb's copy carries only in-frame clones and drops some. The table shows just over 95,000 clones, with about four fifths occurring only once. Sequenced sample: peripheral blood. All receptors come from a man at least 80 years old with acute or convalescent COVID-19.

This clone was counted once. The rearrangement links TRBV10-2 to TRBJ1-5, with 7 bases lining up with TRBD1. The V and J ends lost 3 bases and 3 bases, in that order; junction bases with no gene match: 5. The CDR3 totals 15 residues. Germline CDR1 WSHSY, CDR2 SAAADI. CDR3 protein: CASSDPGQLNQPQHF. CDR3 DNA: TGCGCCAGCAGTGACCCGGGACAGCTCAATCAGCCCCAGCATTTT.

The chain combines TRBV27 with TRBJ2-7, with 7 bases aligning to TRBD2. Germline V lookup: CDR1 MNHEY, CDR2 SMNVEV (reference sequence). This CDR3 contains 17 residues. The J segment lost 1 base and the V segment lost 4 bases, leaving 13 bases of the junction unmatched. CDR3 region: CASSSTKTSAQSYEQYF. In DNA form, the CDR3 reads TGTGCCAGCAGTTCCACCAAAACTAGCGCACAGTCCTACGAGCAGTACTTC.

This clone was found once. DNA of the CDR3: TGCGCCAGCAGCCAAGGACAGGGGGGGGTTGGAGCGGACGAGCAGTACTTC. This codes for CASSQGQGGVGADEQYF. The chain has TRBV4-3 and TRBJ2-7, with 9 bases aligning to TRBD1. This CDR3 is 17 amino acids long. CDR1 LGHNA and CDR2 YSLEER come from the germline V gene. J gave up 5 bases and V 1 base, and 12 bases lay outside the gene matches.

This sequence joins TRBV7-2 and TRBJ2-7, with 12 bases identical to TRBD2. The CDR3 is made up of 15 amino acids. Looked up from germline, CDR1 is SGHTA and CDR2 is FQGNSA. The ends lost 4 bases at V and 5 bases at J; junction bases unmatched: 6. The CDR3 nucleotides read TGTGCCAGCAGCTGGTCTAGCGGGAGGGGAAACGAGCAGTACTTC. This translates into CASSWSSGRGNEQYF.

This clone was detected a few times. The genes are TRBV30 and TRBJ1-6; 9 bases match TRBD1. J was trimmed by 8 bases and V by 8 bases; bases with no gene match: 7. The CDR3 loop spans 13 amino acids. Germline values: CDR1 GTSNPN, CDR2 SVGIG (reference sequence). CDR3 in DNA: TGTGCCGGGACAGGGAACTTGGATTCACCCCTCCACTTT. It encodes CAGTGNLDSPLHF. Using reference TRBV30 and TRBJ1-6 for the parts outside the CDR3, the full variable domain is SQTIHQWPATLVQPVGSPLSLECTVEGTSNPNLYWYRQAAGRGLQLLFYSVGIGQISSEVPQNLSASRPQDRQFILSSKKLLLSDSGFYLCAGTGNLDSPLHFGNGTRLTVT.

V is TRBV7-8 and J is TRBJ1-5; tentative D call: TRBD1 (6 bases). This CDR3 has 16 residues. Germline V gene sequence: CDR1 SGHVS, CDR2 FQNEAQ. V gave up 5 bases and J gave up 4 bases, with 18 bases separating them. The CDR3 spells CASSNLGTPANQPQHF. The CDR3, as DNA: TGTGCCAGCAGCAACTTAGGGACACCCGCAAATCAGCCCCAGCATTTT.

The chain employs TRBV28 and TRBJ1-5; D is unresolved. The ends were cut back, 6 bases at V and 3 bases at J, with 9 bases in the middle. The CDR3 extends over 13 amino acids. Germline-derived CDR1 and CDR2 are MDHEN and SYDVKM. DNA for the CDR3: TGTGCCAGCAGGGCACAGAACAATCAGCCCCAGCATTTT. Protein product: CASRAQNNQPQHF.

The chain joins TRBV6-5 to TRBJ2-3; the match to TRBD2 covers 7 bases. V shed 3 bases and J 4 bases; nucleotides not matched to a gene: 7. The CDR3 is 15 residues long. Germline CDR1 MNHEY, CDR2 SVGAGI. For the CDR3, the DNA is TGTGCCAGCAGTTATTTAGGGAGGGCGGCAGATACGCAGTATTTT. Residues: CASSYLGRAADTQYF.